Listed below are T cell receptor beta chains from one sample, sequenced in a study of T-cell memory formation after mild COVID-19. MiXCR, run by TCRdb on the 5' RACE reads, gives a single entry per CDR3 protein. The sample includes 190,000 or so distinct CDR3 sequences, approximately 10% of them seen just once. Sequencing used PBMCs or a T cell subset sorted from them (not recorded which). These receptors all stem from a man younger than 35 who had mild COVID-19 (a few samples of this study predate the infection). Cell type and time point are not known. The CDR3 runs from the conserved cysteine through the conserved F or W.

v_call cdr3_length cdr3_aa
TRBV7-6 14 CASSLRGDNSPLHF
TRBV5-5 15 CASSFAGSFADTQYF
TRBV5-6 15 CASSQLAGGNNEQFF
TRBV10-3 14 CASNLAGGDGEQYF
TRBV29-1 14 CSARQGYHNSPLHF
TRBV14 12 CASSPTRRTQYF
TRBV7-8 15 CASSLGWGTNTEAFF
TRBV6-6 15 CASSSRDRISYEQYF
TRBV10-3 13 CAISGGLGDEQYF
TRBV20-1 14 CSARWASSTDTQYF
TRBV6-5 14 CASSYSQVREKLFF
TRBV11-2 15 CASTLDRGSTGELFF
TRBV7-9 14 CASSFTGVGTEAFF
TRBV6-5 16 CASSSEVGSGKETQYF
TRBV7-9 16 CASSLNILGEHTEAFF
TRBV12-3/TRBV12-4 13 CASSPTGTYGYTF
TRBV7-2 15 CASSSNRGGGETQYF
TRBV5-1 15 CASSSGVQSNTEAFF
TRBV20-1 11 CSAPENYGYTF
TRBV6-5 14 CASSRTGSNQPQHF
TRBV6-6 13 CASSYTQKEGYTF
TRBV4-1 15 CASSQGAGLTDTQYF
TRBV12-3/TRBV12-4 17 CASSLGTRRLASNEQFF
TRBV5-5 18 CASSPIFDATGNVNEQFF
TRBV4-1 13 CASSKRQEYEAFF
TRBV6-2/TRBV6-3 11 CASSPGQVAYF
TRBV15 17 CATSRDQGSWDGNTIYF
TRBV3-1 15 CASSQRPAGYGEQYF
TRBV7-2 14 CASSLAGLQETQYF
TRBV30 18 CAWSGMGDSGGSTDTQYF
TRBV12-3/TRBV12-4 13 CASSYWGYNEQFF
TRBV5-1 12 CASIDDTDTQYF
TRBV29-1 13 CSATTGLTGELFF
TRBV7-8 14 CASSFSEGYNEQFF
TRBV25-1 15 CASSDPGQGLGEQFF
TRBV7-9 14 CASSSYFGTDGYTF
TRBV5-1 13 CASTPSPNEKLFF
TRBV6-5 14 CASSSNVGAYEQYF
TRBV5-1 19 CASSRNTQGRRSAGNTIYF
TRBV28 14 CASSFSGGGYEQYF
TRBV5-1 16 CASSLDPGQKNYGYTF
TRBV6-1 13 CASSPTLNQPQHF
TRBV6-5 13 CASRGQGDTEAFF
TRBV3-1 14 CASSPGQGFYGYTF
TRBV5-6 11 CASSEGFGYTF
TRBV7-2 15 CASSLIGFGTDTQYF
TRBV12-3/TRBV12-4 18 CASSFGGASTSYNSPLHF
TRBV5-8 14 CASSIGTGVSPLHF
TRBV12-3/TRBV12-4 14 CASSLLPSDQPQHF
TRBV20-1 14 CSAPKAGGSDTQYF
TRBV5-4 15 CASSSPLRGSTEAFF
TRBV24-1 15 CATSDTSGGTDTQYF
TRBV7-9 16 CASSLSAGLNTGELFF
TRBV21-1 15 CASSKRGSGDTEAFF
TRBV12-3/TRBV12-4 17 CASSLDLAGGLSDTQYF
TRBV6-6 19 CASSYLGGSIGSHNQPQHF
TRBV12-3/TRBV12-4 16 CASSRRGGLSTDTQYF
TRBV12-3/TRBV12-4 14 CASSVGINTDTQYF
TRBV5-1 14 CASSSGTGGWEQFF
TRBV7-3 13 CASSLTSGGAQYF